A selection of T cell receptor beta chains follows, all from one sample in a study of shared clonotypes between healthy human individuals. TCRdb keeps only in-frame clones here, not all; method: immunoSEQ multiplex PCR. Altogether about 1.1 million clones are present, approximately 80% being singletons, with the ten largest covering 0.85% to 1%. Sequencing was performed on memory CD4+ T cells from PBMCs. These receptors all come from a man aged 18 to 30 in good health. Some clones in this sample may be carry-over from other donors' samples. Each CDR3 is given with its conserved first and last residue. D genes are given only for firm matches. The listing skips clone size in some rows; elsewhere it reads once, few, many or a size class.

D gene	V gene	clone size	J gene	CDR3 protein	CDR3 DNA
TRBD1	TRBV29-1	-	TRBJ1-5	CSARTGGSNQPQHF	TGCAGCGCCCGGACAGGGGGCAGCAATCAGCCCCAGCATTTT
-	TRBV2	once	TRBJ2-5	CAGRSEGETQYF	TGTGCCGGAAGGTCCGAGGGGGAGACCCAGTACTTC
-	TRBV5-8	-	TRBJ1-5	CASSFVPGVQPQHF	TGTGCCAGCAGCTTTGTGCCAGGGGTACAGCCCCAGCATTTT
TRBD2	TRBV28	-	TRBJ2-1	CASRGGLASYNEQFF	TGTGCCAGCAGGGGGGGACTAGCCTCCTACAATGAGCAGTTCTTC
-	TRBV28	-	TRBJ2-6	CASSLWRAGSSGANVLTF	TGTGCCAGCAGTTTATGGCGGGCGGGTTCCTCTGGGGCCAACGTCCTGACTTTC
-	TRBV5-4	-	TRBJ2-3	CASRPASGVTDTQYF	TGTGCCAGCAGGCCGGCGTCGGGAGTCACAGATACGCAGTATTTT
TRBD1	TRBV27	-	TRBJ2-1	CASSTGTGEFF	TGTGCCAGCAGTACCGGGACAGGGGAGTTCTTC
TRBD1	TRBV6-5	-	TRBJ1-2	CASSTDRVYGYTF	TGTGCCAGCAGCACGGACAGGGTCTATGGCTACACCTTC
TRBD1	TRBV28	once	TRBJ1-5	CASSFWDRARNQPQHF	TGTGCCAGCAGTTTTTGGGACAGGGCGCGAAATCAGCCCCAGCATTTT
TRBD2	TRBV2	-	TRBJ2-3	CASRVLAGVDTQYF	TGTGCCAGCAGAGTGCTAGCGGGAGTCGATACGCAGTATTTT
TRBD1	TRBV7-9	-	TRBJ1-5	CASSLATGGKGQPQHF	TGTGCCAGCAGCTTAGCCACAGGGGGCAAAGGGCAGCCCCAGCATTTT
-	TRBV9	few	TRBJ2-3	CASSVDRGAPDTQYF	TGTGCCAGCAGCGTAGATCGCGGGGCCCCAGATACGCAGTATTTT
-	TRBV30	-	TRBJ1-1	CAWSNRFEAFF	TGTGCCTGGAGTAATCGGTTTGAAGCTTTCTTT
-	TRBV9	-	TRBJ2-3	CASSVEGVAIPDTQYF	TGTGCCAGCAGCGTAGAGGGGGTAGCAATCCCAGATACGCAGTATTTT
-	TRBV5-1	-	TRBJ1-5	CASSPEGVGQPQHF	TGCGCCAGCAGCCCCGAGGGGGTAGGCCAGCCCCAGCATTTT
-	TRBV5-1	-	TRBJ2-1	CASTQGGMVGNEQFF	TGCGCCAGCACCCAGGGGGGTATGGTTGGCAATGAGCAGTTCTTC
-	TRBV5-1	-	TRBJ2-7	CASSLGGYEQYF	TGCGCCAGCAGCTTAGGCGGCTACGAGCAGTACTTC
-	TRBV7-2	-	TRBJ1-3	CASSPGGVGRNTIYF	TGTGCCAGCAGCCCCGGGGGGGTCGGAAGAAACACCATATATTTT
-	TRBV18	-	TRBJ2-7	CASSGLFYEQYF	TGTGCCAGCTCAGGACTGTTCTACGAGCAGTACTTC
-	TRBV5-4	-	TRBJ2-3	CASSSGGGRERGTDTQYF	TGTGCCAGCAGCTCTGGGGGCGGGCGGGAGCGGGGCACAGATACGCAGTATTTT
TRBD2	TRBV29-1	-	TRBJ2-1	CSGRNLAENEQFF	TGCAGCGGAAGGAACCTAGCGGAAAATGAGCAGTTCTTC
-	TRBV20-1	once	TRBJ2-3	CSAHTDTQYF	TGCAGTGCTCACACAGATACGCAGTATTTT
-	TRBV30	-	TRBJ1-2	CAWSVVGSGLHGYTF	TGTGCCTGGAGTGTCGTAGGCAGCGGACTCCATGGCTACACCTTC
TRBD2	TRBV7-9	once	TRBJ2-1	CASSLGGTRYNEQFF	TGTGCCAGCAGTTTGGGGGGGACGCGCTACAATGAGCAGTTCTTC